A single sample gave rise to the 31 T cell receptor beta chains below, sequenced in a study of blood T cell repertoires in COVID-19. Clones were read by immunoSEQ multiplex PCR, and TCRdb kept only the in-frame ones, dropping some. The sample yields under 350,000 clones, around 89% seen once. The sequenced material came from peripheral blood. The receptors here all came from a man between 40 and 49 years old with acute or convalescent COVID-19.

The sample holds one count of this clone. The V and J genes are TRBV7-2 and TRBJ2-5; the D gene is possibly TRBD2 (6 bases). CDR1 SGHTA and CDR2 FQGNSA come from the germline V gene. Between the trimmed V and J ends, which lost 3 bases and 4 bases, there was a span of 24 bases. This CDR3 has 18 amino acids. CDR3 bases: TGTGCCAGCAGCTTGGATAGGACTGCGACTAGACACTTAGAGACCCAGTACTTC. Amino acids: CASSLDRTATRHLETQYF.

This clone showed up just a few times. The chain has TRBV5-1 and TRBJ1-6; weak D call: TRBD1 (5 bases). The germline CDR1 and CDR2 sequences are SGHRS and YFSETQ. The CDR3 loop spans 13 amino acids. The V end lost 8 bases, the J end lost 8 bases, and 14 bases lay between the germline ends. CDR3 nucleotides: TGCGCCAGTACTCAGGGTCGGGATTCACCCCTCCACTTT. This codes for CASTQGRDSPLHF.

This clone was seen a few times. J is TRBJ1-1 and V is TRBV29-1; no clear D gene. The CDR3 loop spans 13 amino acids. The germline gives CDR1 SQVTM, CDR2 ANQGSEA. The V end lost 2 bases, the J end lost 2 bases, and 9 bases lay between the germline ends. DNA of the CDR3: TGCAGCGTTGAACGGGATCTCAACACTGAAGCTTTCTTT. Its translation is CSVERDLNTEAFF.

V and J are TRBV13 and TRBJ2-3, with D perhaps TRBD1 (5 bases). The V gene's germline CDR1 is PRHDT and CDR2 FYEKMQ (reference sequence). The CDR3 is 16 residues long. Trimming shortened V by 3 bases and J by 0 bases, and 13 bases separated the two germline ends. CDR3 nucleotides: TGTGCCAGCAGCTTGGGGCGAAGGGGTAGCACAGATACGCAGTATTTT. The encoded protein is CASSLGRRGSTDTQYF.

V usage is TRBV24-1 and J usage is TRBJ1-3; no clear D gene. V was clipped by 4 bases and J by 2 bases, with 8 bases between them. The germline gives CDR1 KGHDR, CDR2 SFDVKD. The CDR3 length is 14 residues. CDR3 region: CATSDQQAGNTIYF. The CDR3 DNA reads TGTGCCACCAGTGACCAGCAGGCTGGAAACACCATATATTTT.

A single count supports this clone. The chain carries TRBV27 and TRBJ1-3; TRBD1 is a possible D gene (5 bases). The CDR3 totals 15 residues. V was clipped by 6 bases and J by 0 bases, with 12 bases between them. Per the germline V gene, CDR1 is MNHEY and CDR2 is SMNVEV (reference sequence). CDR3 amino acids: CASRPGHTSGNTIYF. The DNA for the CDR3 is TGTGCCAGCAGGCCAGGACACACCTCTGGAAACACCATATATTTT.

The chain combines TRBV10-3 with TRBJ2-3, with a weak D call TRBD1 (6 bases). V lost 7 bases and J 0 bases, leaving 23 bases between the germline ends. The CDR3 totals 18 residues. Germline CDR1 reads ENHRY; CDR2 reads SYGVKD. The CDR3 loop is CAINPSRVDRSSTDTQYF. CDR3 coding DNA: TGTGCCATCAACCCCTCGCGGGTCGACAGGTCTAGCACAGATACGCAGTATTTT.

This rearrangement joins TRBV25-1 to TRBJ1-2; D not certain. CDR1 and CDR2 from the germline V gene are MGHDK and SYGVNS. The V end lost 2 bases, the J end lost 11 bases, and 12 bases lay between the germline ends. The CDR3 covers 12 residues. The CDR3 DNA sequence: TGTGCCAGCAGTGAAGGGGAGTGGCGGTACACCTTC. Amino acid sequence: CASSEGEWRYTF.

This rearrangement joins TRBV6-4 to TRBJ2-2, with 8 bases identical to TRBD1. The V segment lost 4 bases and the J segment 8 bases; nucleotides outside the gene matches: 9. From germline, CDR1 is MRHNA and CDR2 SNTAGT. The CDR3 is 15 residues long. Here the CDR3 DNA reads TGTGCCAGCAGTGTGGACAGGGAGGCGGCGGGGGAGCTGTTTTTT. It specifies CASSVDREAAGELFF.

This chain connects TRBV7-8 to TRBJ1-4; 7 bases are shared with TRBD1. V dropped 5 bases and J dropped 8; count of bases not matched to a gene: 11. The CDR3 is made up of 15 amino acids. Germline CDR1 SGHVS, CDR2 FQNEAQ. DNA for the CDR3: TGTGCCAGCAGCCCAGGGGGAGGGACTAGGGAAAAACTGTTTTTT. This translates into CASSPGGGTREKLFF.

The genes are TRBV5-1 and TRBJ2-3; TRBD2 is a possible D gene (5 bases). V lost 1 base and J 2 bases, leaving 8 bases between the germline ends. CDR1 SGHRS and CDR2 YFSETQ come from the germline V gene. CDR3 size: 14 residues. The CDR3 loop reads CASSLSGLTDTQYF. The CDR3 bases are TGCGCCAGCAGCTTGAGCGGTCTCACAGATACGCAGTATTTT.

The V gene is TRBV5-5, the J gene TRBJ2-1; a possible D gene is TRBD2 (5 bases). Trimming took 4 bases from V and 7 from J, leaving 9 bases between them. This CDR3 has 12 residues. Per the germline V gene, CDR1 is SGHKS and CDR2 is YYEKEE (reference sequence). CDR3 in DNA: TGTGCCAGCAGCATACTAGAGAATGAGCAGTTCTTC. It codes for CASSILENEQFF. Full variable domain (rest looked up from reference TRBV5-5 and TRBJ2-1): DAGVTQSPTHLIKTRGQQVTLRCSPISGHKSVSWYQQVLGQGPQFIFQYYEKEERGRGNFPDRFSARQFPNYSSELNVNALLLGDSALYLCASSILENEQFFGPGTRLTVL.

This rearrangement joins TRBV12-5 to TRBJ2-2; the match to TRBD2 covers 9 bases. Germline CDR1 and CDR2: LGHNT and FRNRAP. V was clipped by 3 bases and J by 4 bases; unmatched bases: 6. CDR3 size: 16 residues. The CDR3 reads CASGFIAGAITGELFF. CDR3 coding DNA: TGTGCTAGTGGTTTTATAGCGGGGGCAATCACCGGGGAGCTGTTTTTT.

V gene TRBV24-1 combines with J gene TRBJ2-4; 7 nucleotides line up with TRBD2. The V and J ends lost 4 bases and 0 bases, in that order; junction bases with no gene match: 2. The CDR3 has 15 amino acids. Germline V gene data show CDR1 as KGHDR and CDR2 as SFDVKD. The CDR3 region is CATSEGGLAKNIQYF. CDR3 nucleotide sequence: TGTGCCACCAGTGAGGGAGGGCTAGCCAAAAACATTCAGTACTTC.

CDR3 loop: CASSQTGGWHEQYF. In DNA form, the CDR3 reads TGTGCCAGCAGCCAGACAGGGGGTTGGCACGAGCAGTACTTC. The genes are TRBV11-3 and TRBJ2-7; 9 bases map to TRBD1. Looked up from germline, CDR1 is SGHNT and CDR2 is YENEEA. The junction had 7 bases not matched to a gene; V was cut back by 5 bases and J by 5 bases. The CDR3 runs 14 residues.

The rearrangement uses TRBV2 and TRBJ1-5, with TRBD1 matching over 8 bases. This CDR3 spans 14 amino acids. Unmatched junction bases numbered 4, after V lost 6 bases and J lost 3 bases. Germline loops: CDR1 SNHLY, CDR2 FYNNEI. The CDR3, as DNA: TGTGCCAGCAGCGGGACAGGCGTCAATCAGCCCCAGCATTTT. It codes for CASSGTGVNQPQHF.

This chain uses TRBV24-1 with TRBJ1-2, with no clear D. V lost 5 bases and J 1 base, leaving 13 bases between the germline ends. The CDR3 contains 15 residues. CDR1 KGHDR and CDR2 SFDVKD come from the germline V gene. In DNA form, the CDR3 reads TGTGCCACCAGTGGTGGGAGAGGAAATAACTATGGCTACACCTTC. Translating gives CATSGGRGNNYGYTF.

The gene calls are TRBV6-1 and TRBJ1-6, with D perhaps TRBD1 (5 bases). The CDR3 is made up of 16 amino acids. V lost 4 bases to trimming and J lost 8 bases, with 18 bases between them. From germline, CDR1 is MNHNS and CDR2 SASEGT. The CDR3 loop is CASSALPHAGDSPLHF. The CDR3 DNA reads TGTGCCAGCAGTGCACTACCCCATGCGGGGGATTCACCCCTCCACTTT.

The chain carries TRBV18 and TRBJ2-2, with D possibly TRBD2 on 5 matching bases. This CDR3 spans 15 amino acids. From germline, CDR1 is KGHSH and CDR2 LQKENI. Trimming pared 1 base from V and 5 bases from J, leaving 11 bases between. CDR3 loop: CASSPLRGSTGELFF. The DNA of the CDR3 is TGTGCCAGCTCACCACTCCGGGGATCAACCGGGGAGCTGTTTTTT. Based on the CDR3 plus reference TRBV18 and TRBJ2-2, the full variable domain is NAGVMQNPRHLVRRRGQEARLRCSPMKGHSHVYWYRQLPEEGLKFMVYLQKENIIDESGMPKERFSAEFPKEGPSILRIQQVVRGDSAAYFCASSPLRGSTGELFFGEGSRLTVL.

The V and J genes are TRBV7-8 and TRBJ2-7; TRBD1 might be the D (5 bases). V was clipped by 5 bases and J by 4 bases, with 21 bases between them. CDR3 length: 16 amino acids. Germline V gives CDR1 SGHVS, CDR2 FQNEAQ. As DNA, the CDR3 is TGTGCCAGCAGCCCTAATGCCGCGACAGAAGAGTACGAGCAGTACTTC. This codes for CASSPNAATEEYEQYF.

The CDR3 spells CASSTTGGHYGYTF. The CDR3 DNA reads TGCGCCAGCAGCACTACAGGGGGCCACTATGGCTACACCTTC. V usage is TRBV5-1 and J usage is TRBJ1-2, with TRBD1 matching over 9 bases. The CDR3 runs 14 residues. In germline, CDR1 is SGHRS, CDR2 YFSETQ. V lost 4 bases and J lost 3; bases outside the gene matches: 4.

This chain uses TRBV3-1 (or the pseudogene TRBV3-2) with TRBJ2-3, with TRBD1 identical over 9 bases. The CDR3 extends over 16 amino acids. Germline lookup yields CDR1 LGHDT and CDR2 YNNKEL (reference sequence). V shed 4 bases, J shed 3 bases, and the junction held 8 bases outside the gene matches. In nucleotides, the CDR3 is TGTGCCAGCAGCCTCGGAGGGGGACAGGGAACAGATACGCAGTATTTT. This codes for CASSLGGGQGTDTQYF.

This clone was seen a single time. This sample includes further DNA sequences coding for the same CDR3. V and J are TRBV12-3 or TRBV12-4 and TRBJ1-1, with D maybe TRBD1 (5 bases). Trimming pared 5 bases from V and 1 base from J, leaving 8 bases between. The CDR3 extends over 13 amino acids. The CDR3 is CASSPTGNTEAFF. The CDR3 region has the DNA TGTGCCAGCAGTCCCACAGGGAACACTGAAGCTTTCTTT.

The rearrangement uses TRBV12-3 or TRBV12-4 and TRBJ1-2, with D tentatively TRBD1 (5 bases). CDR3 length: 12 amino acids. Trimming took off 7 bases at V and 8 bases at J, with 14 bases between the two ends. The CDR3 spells CASTWGPRGYTF. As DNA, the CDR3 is TGTGCCAGCACCTGGGGCCCCCGGGGCTACACCTTC.

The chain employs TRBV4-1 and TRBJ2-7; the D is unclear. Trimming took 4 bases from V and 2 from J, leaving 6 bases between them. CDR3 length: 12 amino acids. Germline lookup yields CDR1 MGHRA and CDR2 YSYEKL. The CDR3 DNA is TGCGCCAGCAGCCCCACAACCTACGAGCAGTACTTC. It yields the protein CASSPTTYEQYF.

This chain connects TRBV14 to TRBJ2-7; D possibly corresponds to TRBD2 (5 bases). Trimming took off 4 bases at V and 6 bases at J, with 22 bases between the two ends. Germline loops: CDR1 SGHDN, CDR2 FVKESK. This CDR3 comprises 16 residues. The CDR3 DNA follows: TGTGCCAGCAGCCGTGTGACGGCTACCTCCGGGGTCGAGCAGTACTTC. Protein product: CASSRVTATSGVEQYF.

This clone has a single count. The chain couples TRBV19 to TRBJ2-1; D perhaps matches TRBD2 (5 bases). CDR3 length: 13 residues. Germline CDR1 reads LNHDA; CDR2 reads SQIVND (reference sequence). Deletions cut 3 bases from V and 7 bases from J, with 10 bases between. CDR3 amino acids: CASSMIRGNEQFF. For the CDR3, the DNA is TGTGCCAGTAGTATGATTCGAGGGAATGAGCAGTTCTTC. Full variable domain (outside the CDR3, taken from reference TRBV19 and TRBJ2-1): DGGITQSPKYLFRKEGQNVTLSCEQNLNHDAMYWYRQDPGQGLRLIYYSQIVNDFQKGDIAEGYSVSREKKESFPLTVTSAQKNPTAFYLCASSMIRGNEQFFGPGTRLTVL.

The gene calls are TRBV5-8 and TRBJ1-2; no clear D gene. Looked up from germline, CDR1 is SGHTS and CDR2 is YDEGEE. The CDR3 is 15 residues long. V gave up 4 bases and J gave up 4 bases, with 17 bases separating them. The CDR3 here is CASSPMVTFFYGYTF. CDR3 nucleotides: TGTGCCAGCAGCCCTATGGTTACCTTTTTCTATGGCTACACCTTC.

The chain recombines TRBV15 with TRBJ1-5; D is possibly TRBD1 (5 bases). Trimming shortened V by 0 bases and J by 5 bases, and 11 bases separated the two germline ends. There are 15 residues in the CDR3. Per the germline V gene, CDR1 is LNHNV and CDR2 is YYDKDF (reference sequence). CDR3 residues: CATSRDGAGHQPQHF. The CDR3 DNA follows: TGTGCCACCAGCAGAGATGGAGCGGGACATCAGCCCCAGCATTTT.

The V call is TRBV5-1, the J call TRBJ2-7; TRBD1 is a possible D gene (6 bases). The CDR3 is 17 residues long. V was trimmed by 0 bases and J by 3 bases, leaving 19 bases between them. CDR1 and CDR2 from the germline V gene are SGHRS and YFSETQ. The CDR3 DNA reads TGCGCCAGCAGCTTGGCAATCCTCCCGGGACATCTCTACGAGCAGTACTTC. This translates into CASSLAILPGHLYEQYF.

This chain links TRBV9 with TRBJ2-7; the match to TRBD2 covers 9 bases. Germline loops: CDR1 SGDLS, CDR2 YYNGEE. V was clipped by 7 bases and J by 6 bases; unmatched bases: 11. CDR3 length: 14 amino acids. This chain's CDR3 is CASALGAGGSEQYF. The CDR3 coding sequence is TGTGCCAGCGCCCTAGGGGCGGGGGGGAGCGAGCAGTACTTC.